A single sample gave rise to the 16 T cell receptor beta chains below, sequenced in a study of prognosis after radiotherapy for stage I lung cancer. The study amplified the TCR beta CDR3 region from genomic DNA. This amplification was carried out by two rounds of multiplex PCR. Round one of PCR was performed, and it used primers specific to each TRBV and TRBJ gene. Each CDR3 protein is one row after TCRdb ran MiXCR on the multiplex PCR reads. The table lists about 59,000 distinct CDR3 sequences, more than 20% of them singletons. This specimen consisted of PBMCs, obtained before or after stereotactic body radiation therapy (not recorded which). All receptors derive from a donor aged 50 or older with non-small cell lung cancer.

This clonotype has at least ten counts. The chain carries TRBV11-2 and TRBJ2-1, with D possibly matching TRBD2 (6 bases). The CDR3 is 13 residues long. V was clipped by 3 bases and J by 6 bases, with 9 bases between them. Germline CDR1 is SGHAT and CDR2 is FQNNGV. CDR3 coding DNA: TGTGCCAGCAGCTTTGGGGGGTCCAATGAGCAGTTCTTC. It is translated as CASSFGGSNEQFF.

About this clonotype itself: A much larger clone lies a single base off, so this may be a read error. The V gene is TRBV6-4, the J gene TRBJ2-7, with TRBD2 matching over 9 bases. Per germline, CDR1 MRHNA and CDR2 SNTAGT. The CDR3 contains 14 residues. V lost 8 bases to trimming and J lost 5 bases; unmatched junction nucleotides: 10. The CDR3 region has the DNA TGTGCCAGCGGGGGCGGGGGGGTCCACGACGAGCAGTACTTC. Residues: CASGGGGVHDEQYF.

V usage is TRBV6-1 and J usage is TRBJ2-7; 8 bases align to TRBD2. V shed 4 bases, J shed 1 base, and the junction held 3 bases outside the gene matches. In germline, CDR1 is MNHNS, CDR2 SASEGT. This CDR3 comprises 14 residues. CDR3 coding DNA: TGTGCCAGCAGTGCGTCTAGCGGGTCCTACGAGCAGTACTTC. Protein: CASSASSGSYEQYF.

The CDR3 region has the DNA TGTGCCTGGAGTAGGGAGGGGTCGTTCTCCTACAATAAGGAGTTCTTC. Translation: CAWSREGSFSYNKEFF. V and J are TRBV30 and TRBJ2-1; 7 bases map to TRBD2. This CDR3 comprises 16 residues. In germline, CDR1 is GTSNPN, CDR2 SVGIG (reference sequence). J was trimmed by 14 bases and V by 2 bases; bases with no gene match: 21.

This clonotype is medium-sized (0.01 to 0.1%). This sequence joins TRBV9 and TRBJ2-5, with no clear D. The better agreement between TRBJ2-1 and the DNA end casts doubt on the J call. CDR1 SGDLS and CDR2 YYNGEE come from the germline V gene. This CDR3 is 12 amino acids long. This CDR3 is CASSPRNNEQFF. DNA of the CDR3: TGTGCCAGCAGCCCTCGTAACAATGAGCAGTTCTTC.

The sample holds many counts of this clonotype. The chain recombines TRBV19 with TRBJ1-1; TRBD1 is a possible D gene (5 bases). Between the trimmed V and J ends, which lost 5 bases and 1 base, there was a span of 11 bases. Germline V lookup: CDR1 LNHDA, CDR2 SQIVND (reference sequence). The CDR3 loop spans 14 amino acids. The DNA of the CDR3 is TGTGCCAGTAGTCAAGGGACGGGGAACACTGAAGCTTTCTTT. Encoded protein: CASSQGTGNTEAFF.

This clonotype has only a few counts. A far larger clone is off by one base, so a read error is likely. The chain uses TRBV6-5 and TRBJ1-3; D ambiguous. The V and J ends lost 2 bases and 4 bases respectively, with 15 bases between them. Germline CDR1 MNHEY, CDR2 SVGAGI. The length of the CDR3 is 16 residues. CDR3 residues: CASSYPLSVPGNTIYF. The CDR3, as DNA: TGTGCCAGCAGTTACCCCTTAAGCGTGCCAGGAAACACCATATATTTT.

This clonotype was detected many times. The rearrangement uses TRBV15 and TRBJ1-5; TRBD1 is a possible D gene (5 bases). CDR1 LNHNV and CDR2 YYDKDF come from the germline V gene (reference sequence). The CDR3 has 14 amino acids. Trimming stripped 8 bases from V and 10 bases from J, with 21 bases between. For the CDR3, the DNA is TGTGCCACCCTTCGGGACTCCCAGTTACGACCCCAGCATTTT. Translation gives CATLRDSQLRPQHF.

Ten or more counts support this clonotype. V gene TRBV13 combines with J gene TRBJ2-7; D may match TRBD1 or TRBD2 (5 bases each). Germline V CDR1 and CDR2: PRHDT, FYEKMQ (reference sequence). This CDR3 has 14 residues. Trimming shortened V by 4 bases and J by 2 bases, and 12 bases separated the two germline ends. The CDR3 sequence: CASSSSGTTYEQYF. The CDR3 DNA is TGTGCCAGCAGCTCTTCCGGGACCACCTACGAGCAGTACTTC.

V and J are TRBV30 and TRBJ1-1, with D perhaps TRBD1 (5 bases). Germline V gene data show CDR1 as GTSNPN and CDR2 as SVGIG (reference sequence). The CDR3 runs to 15 residues. With 4 bases removed from V and 4 bases from J, the gap between germline ends came to 19 bases. CDR3 sequence reads: CAWKRGSGGFTEAFF. In DNA, the CDR3 is TGTGCCTGGAAGAGAGGGTCGGGGGGATTCACTGAAGCTTTCTTT.

As concerns this clonotype: A far larger clone is just one base off, so this is likely a read error. This sequence joins TRBV6-2 or TRBV6-3 and TRBJ2-2, with 7 bases fitting TRBD1. Germline V CDR1 and CDR2: MNHEY, SVGEGT. The V and J ends lost 6 bases and 5 bases, in that order; junction bases with no gene match: 18. This CDR3 is 18 amino acids long. The CDR3 loop reads CASSEGAHVGAMTGELFF. As DNA, the CDR3 is TGTGCCAGCAGCGAGGGGGCCCATGTCGGGGCGATGACCGGGGAGCTGTTTTTT.

The chain carries TRBV6-2 or TRBV6-3 and TRBJ2-3, with D tentatively TRBD1 (6 bases). Per germline, CDR1 MNHEY and CDR2 SVGEGT. V dropped 0 bases and J dropped 2 bases, with 21 bases sitting between them. This CDR3 comprises 19 residues. CDR3 residues: CASSYSRGSEDSFTDTQYF. The CDR3 coding sequence is TGTGCCAGCAGTTACTCGAGGGGGAGCGAGGATAGCTTCACAGATACGCAGTATTTT.

This chain joins TRBV20-1 and TRBJ2-3; the match to TRBD1 covers 7 bases. CDR3 length: 13 residues. Trimming cost V 4 bases and J 4 bases; bases outside gene matches: 5. Germline lookup yields CDR1 DFQATT and CDR2 SNEGSKA (reference sequence). The CDR3 DNA is TGCAGTGCTATAGACAGGGTTGCAGATACGCAGTATTTT. It is translated as CSAIDRVADTQYF.

Concerning this clonotype itself: This may be a read error: a much more frequent sequence differs by one nucleotide. V and J are TRBV6-1 and TRBJ2-1, with 10 bases aligning to TRBD2. CDR1 and CDR2 (germline): MNHNS, SASEGT. This CDR3 is 15 amino acids long. The CDR3 spells CVSNEAGGRWNEQFF. As DNA, the CDR3 is TGTGTCAGCAATGAAGCGGGGGGGCGTTGGAATGAGCAGTTCTTC.

At least ten counts were recorded for this clonotype. The chain recombines TRBV20-1 with TRBJ2-1, with D possibly TRBD2 on 7 matching bases. The germline V and J ends were trimmed by 5 bases and 4 bases, with 18 bases remaining between them. From germline, CDR1 is DFQATT and CDR2 SNEGSKA (reference sequence). The CDR3 has 15 residues. CDR3 residues: CSALPGRGLYNEQFF. The CDR3 DNA reads TGCAGTGCTCTCCCTGGGAGGGGGTTGTACAATGAGCAGTTCTTC.

This clonotype appeared many times. V and J are TRBV7-6 and TRBJ1-4, with 9 bases lining up with TRBD1. V shed 5 bases and J 6 bases; nucleotides not matched to a gene: 4. Germline assignment: CDR1 SGHVS and CDR2 FNYEAQ. There are 14 residues in the CDR3. The CDR3 is CASSPGQGYEKLFF. CDR3 nucleotide sequence: TGTGCCAGCAGCCCGGGACAGGGTTATGAAAAACTGTTTTTT.